This T cell receptor (beta chain) was sequenced in a study of blood T cell repertoires in COVID-19. Study at large: COVID-19 samples collected from the United States, Italy and Spain covered acute and convalescent phases.

Followed longitudinally, the Seattle patients had been enrolled during active infection. TCRdb keeps only in-frame clones here, not all; method: immunoSEQ multiplex PCR. The table shows 150,000 to 250,000 clones, with roughly 77% occurring only once. The CDR3 contains 16 residues. Trimming stripped 3 bases from V and 3 bases from J, with 14 bases between. From germline, CDR1 is MDHEN and CDR2 SYDVKM. The V and J genes are TRBV28 and TRBJ1-4, with D unclear. The sequenced sample was peripheral blood. This receptor was identified in a woman aged 40 to 49 with COVID-19, enrolled during active disease. The CDR3 reads CASSFPPGLPNEKLFF. The CDR3 DNA reads as TGTGCCAGCAGTTTCCCTCCGGGTCTACCTAATGAAAAACTGTTTTTT. Full variable domain (outside the CDR3, taken from reference TRBV28 and TRBJ1-4): DVKVTQSSRYLVKRTGEKVFLECVQDMDHENMFWYRQDPGLGLRLIYFSYDVKMKEKGDIPEGYSVSREKKERFSLILESASTNQTSMYLCASSFPPGLPNEKLFFGSGTQLSVL.